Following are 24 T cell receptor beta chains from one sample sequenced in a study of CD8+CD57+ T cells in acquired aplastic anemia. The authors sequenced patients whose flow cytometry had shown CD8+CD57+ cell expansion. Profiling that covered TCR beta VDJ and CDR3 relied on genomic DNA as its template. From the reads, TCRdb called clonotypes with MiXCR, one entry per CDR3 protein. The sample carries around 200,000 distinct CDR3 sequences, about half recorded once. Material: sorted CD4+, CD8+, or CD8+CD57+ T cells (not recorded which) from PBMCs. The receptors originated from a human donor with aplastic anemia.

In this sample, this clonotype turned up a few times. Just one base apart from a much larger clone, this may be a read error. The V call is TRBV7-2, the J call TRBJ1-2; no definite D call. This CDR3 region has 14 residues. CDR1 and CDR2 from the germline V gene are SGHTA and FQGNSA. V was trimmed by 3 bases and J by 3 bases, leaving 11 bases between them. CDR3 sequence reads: CASSFPPGYYGYTF. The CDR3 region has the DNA TGTGCCAGCAGCTTCCCCCCGGGGTACTATGGCTACACCTTC.

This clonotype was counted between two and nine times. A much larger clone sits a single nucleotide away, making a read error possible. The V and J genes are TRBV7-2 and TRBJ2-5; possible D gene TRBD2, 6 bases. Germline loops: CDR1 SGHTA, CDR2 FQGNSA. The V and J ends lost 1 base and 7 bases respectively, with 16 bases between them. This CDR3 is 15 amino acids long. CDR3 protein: CASSLGGREAGTQYF. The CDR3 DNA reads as TGTGCCAGCAGCTTAGGGGGAAGGGAGGCGGGGACCCAGTACTTC.

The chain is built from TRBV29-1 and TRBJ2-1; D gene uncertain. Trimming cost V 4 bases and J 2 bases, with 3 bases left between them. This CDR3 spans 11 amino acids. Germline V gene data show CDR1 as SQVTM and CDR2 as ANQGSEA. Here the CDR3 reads CSVVAYNEQFF. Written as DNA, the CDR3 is TGCAGCGTTGTGGCCTACAATGAGCAGTTCTTC.

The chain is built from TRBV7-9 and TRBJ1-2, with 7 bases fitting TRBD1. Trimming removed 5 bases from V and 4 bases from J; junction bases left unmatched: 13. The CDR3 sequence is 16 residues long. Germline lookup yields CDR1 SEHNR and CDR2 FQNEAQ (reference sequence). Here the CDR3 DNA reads TGTGCCAGCAGCCCCTCTGACAGGGTTTGGGGCTATGGCTACACCTTC. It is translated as CASSPSDRVWGYGYTF.

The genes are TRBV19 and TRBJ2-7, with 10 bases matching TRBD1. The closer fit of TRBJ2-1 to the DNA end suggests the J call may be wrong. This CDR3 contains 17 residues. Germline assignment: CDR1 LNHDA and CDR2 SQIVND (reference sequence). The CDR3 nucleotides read TGTGCCAGTAGCCCTTTACCGGGACAGGGGACCTACAATGAGCAGTTCTTC. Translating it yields CASSPLPGQGTYNEQFF.

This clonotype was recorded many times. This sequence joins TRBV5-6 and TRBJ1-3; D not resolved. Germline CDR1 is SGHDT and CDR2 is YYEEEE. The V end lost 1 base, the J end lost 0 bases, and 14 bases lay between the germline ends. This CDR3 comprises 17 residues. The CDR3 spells CASSLRESIHSGNTIYF. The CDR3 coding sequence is TGTGCCAGCAGCTTGAGGGAGTCCATTCACTCTGGAAACACCATATATTTT.

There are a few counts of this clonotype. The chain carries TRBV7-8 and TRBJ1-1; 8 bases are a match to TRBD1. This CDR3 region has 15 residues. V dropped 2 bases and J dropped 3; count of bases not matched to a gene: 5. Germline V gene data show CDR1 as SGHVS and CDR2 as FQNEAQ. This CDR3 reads CASSLQGQEYTEAFF. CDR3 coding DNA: TGTGCCAGCAGCTTACAGGGACAGGAGTACACTGAAGCTTTCTTT.

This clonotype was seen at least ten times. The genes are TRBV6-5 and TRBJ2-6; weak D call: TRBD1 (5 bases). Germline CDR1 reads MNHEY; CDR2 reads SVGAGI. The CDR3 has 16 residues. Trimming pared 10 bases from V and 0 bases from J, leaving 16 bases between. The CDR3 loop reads CATETGTRSGANVLTF. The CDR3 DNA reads TGTGCCACCGAAACAGGTACACGCTCTGGGGCCAACGTCCTGACTTTC.

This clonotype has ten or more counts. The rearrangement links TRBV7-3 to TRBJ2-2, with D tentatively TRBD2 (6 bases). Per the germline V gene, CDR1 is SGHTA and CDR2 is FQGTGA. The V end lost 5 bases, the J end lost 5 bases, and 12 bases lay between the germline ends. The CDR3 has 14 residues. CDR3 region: CASSRGGRTGELFF. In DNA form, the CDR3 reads TGTGCCAGCAGCCGCGGAGGGAGGACCGGGGAGCTGTTTTTT.

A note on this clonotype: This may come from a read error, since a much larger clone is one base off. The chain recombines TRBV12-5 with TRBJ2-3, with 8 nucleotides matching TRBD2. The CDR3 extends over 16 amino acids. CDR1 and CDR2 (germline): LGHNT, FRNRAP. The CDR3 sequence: CAGGRGLAGTTDTQYF. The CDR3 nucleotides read TGTGCTGGTGGTCGGGGGTTAGCGGGGACTACAGATACGCAGTATTTT.

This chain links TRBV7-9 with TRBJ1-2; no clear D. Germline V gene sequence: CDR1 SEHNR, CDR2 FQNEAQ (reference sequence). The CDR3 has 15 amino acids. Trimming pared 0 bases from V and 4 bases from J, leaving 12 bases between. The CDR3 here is CASSLAGAPGYGYTF. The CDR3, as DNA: TGTGCCAGCAGCTTAGCGGGTGCGCCTGGCTATGGCTACACCTTC.

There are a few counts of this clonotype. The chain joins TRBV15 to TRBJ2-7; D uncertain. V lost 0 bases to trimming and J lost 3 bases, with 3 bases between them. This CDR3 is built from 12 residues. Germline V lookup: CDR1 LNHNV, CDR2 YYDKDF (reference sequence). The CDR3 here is CATSRDRYEQYF. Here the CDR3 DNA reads TGTGCCACCAGCAGAGATCGCTACGAGCAGTACTTC.

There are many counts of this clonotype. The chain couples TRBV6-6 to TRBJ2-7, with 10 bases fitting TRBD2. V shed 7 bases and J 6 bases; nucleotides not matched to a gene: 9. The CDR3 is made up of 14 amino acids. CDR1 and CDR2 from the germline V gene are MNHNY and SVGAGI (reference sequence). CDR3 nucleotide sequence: TGTGCCAGCACCACCGGACTAGCGGTGGGCGAGCAGTACTTC. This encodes CASTTGLAVGEQYF.

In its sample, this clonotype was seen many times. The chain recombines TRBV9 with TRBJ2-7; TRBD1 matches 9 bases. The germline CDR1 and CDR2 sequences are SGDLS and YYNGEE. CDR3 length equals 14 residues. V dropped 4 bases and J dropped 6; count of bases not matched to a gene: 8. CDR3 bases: TGTGCCAGCAGCAAGGGGGACAGGGATTCCGAGCAGTACTTC. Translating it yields CASSKGDRDSEQYF.

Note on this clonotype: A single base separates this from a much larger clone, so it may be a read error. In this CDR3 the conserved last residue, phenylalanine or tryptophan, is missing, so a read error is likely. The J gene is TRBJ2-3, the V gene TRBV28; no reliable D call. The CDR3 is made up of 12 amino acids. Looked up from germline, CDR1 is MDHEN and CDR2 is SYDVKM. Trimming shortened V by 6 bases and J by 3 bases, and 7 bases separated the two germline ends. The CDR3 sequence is CASRRPTDTQYL. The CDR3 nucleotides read TGTGCCAGCAGACGGCCAACAGATACGCAGTATCTT.

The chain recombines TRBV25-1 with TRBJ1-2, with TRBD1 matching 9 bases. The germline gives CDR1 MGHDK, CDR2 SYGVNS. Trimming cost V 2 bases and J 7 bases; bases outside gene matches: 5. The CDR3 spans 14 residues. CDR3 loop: CASSEGTGGPGYTF. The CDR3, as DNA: TGTGCCAGCAGTGAAGGAACAGGGGGCCCTGGCTACACCTTC.

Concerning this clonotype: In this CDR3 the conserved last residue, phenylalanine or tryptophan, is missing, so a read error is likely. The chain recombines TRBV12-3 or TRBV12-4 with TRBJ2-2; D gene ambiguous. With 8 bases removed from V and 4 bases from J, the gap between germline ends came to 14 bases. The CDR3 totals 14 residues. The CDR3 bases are TGTGCCAGCTCGTTGCGGCTCAGCACCGGGGAGCTGTTTCTT. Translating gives CASSLRLSTGELFL.

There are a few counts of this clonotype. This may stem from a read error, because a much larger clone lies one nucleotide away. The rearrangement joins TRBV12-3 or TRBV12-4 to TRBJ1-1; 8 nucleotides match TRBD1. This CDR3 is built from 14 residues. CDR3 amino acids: CASSLDRAYTEALF. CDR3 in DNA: TGTGCCAGCAGCTTGGACAGGGCGTACACTGAAGCTCTCTTT.

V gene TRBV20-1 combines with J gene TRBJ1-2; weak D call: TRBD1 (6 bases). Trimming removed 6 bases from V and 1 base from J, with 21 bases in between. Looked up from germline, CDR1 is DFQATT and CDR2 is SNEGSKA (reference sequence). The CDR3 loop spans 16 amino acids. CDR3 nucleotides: TGCAGTGCCCGACGGCCAGGGGAAGGGGATAACTATGGCTACACCTTC. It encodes CSARRPGEGDNYGYTF.

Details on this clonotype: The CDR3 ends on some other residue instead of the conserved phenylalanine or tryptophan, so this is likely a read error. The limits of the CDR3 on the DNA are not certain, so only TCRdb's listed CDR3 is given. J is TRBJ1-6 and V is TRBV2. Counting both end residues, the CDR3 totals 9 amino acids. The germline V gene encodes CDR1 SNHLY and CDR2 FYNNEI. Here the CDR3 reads CASSEPQRL.

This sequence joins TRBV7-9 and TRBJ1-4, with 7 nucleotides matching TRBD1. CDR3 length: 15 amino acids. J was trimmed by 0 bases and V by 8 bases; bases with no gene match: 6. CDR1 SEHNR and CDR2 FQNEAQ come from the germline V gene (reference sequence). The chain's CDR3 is CASGRGTATNEKLFF. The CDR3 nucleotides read TGTGCCAGCGGCCGAGGGACAGCAACTAATGAAAAACTGTTTTTT.

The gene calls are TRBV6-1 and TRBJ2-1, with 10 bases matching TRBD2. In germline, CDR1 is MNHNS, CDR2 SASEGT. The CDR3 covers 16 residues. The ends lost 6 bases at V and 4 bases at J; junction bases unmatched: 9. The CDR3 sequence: CASRELTSGRYNEQFF. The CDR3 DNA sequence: TGTGCCAGCAGGGAACTGACTAGCGGGCGGTACAATGAGCAGTTCTTC.

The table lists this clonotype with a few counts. This chain's CDR3 is CASTNWGGGLQETQYF. For the CDR3, the DNA is TGTGCCAGCACCAACTGGGGAGGGGGCCTCCAAGAGACCCAGTACTTC. The genes are TRBV12-3 or TRBV12-4 and TRBJ2-5; D tentatively fits TRBD1 or TRBD2 (7 bases each). Trimming took 7 bases from V and 1 from J, leaving 19 bases between them. CDR3 length: 16 amino acids.

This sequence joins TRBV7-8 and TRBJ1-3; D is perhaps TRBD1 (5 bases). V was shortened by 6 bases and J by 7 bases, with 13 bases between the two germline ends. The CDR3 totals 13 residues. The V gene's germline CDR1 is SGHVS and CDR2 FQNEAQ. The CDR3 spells CASRERGRNTIYF. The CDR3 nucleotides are TGTGCCAGCAGAGAAAGGGGAAGGAACACCATATATTTT. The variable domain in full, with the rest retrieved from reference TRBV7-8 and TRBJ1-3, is GAGVSQSPRYKVAKRGQDVALRCDPISGHVSLFWYQQALGQGPEFLTYFQNEAQLDKSGLPSDRFFAERPEGSVSTLKIQRTQQEDSAVYLCASRERGRNTIYFGEGSWLTVV.